The rows below give T cell receptor beta chains drawn from one sample of a study of blood T cell repertoires in COVID-19. Assay: immunoSEQ multiplex PCR; the TCRdb copy retains only in-frame clones and omits some. This table holds about 170,000 clones, roughly 90% found once. Sequencing was carried out using PBMCs or T cells enriched from blood (not recorded which). The receptor set was obtained from a woman younger than 30 who had recovered from COVID-19. CDR3s include the opening cysteine and the closing phenylalanine or tryptophan. The order of the fields is J gene, CDR3 length, D gene, V gene, CDR3 protein. A D gene is named only where the DNA matches it firmly.

j_call: TRBJ2-7; cdr3_length: 15; d_call: .; v_call: TRBV28; cdr3_aa: CASSLGGGGPGEQYF
j_call: TRBJ2-5; cdr3_length: 14; d_call: .; v_call: TRBV18; cdr3_aa: CASSPPGSRGTQYF
j_call: TRBJ1-1; cdr3_length: 15; d_call: .; v_call: TRBV21-1; cdr3_aa: CASSNLGGGNTEAFF
j_call: TRBJ2-5; cdr3_length: 13; d_call: TRBD1; v_call: TRBV24-1; cdr3_aa: CATSQGAGETQYF
j_call: TRBJ2-4; cdr3_length: 15; d_call: .; v_call: TRBV7-9; cdr3_aa: CASSWSEATKNIQYF
j_call: TRBJ2-6; cdr3_length: 17; d_call: TRBD1; v_call: TRBV5-1; cdr3_aa: CASSLGEGAKGANVLTF
j_call: TRBJ1-5; cdr3_length: 16; d_call: .; v_call: TRBV27; cdr3_aa: CASSPTGGLRNQPQHF
j_call: TRBJ1-1; cdr3_length: 14; d_call: .; v_call: TRBV29-1; cdr3_aa: CSGGGQLLNTEAFF
j_call: TRBJ2-5; cdr3_length: 14; d_call: TRBD1; v_call: TRBV28; cdr3_aa: CASRGDRGRETQYF
j_call: TRBJ2-1; cdr3_length: 15; d_call: TRBD1; v_call: TRBV27; cdr3_aa: CASSSGTGASGEQFF
j_call: TRBJ2-7; cdr3_length: 14; d_call: .; v_call: TRBV9; cdr3_aa: CASSVDNRIYEQYF
j_call: TRBJ2-5; cdr3_length: 15; d_call: .; v_call: TRBV5-1; cdr3_aa: CASSLDGQWGETQYF
j_call: TRBJ1-3; cdr3_length: 15; d_call: TRBD1; v_call: TRBV7-2; cdr3_aa: CASTRQGIVGNTIYF
j_call: TRBJ2-7; cdr3_length: 12; d_call: .; v_call: TRBV30; cdr3_aa: CAWSVWEAEQYF
j_call: TRBJ2-3; cdr3_length: 15; d_call: .; v_call: TRBV10-3; cdr3_aa: CAIMGATASTDTQYF
j_call: TRBJ2-7; cdr3_length: 19; d_call: TRBD2; v_call: TRBV28; cdr3_aa: CASSLPSGLAGGGSYEQYF
j_call: TRBJ2-7; cdr3_length: 19; d_call: TRBD2; v_call: TRBV7-9; cdr3_aa: CASSFPRGTSGRRAYEQYF
j_call: TRBJ1-3; cdr3_length: 16; d_call: .; v_call: TRBV5-1; cdr3_aa: CASSSLGWSRGNTIYF
j_call: TRBJ1-5; cdr3_length: 13; d_call: .; v_call: TRBV2; cdr3_aa: CASSVRSNQPQHF
j_call: TRBJ2-7; cdr3_length: 15; d_call: .; v_call: TRBV23-1; cdr3_aa: CASSPPPRGSGEQYF
j_call: TRBJ2-1; cdr3_length: 17; d_call: .; v_call: TRBV7-8; cdr3_aa: CASSLVGGDSSYNEQFF
j_call: TRBJ1-2; cdr3_length: 14; d_call: .; v_call: TRBV10-3; cdr3_aa: CAISESYGSYGYTF
j_call: TRBJ2-2; cdr3_length: 16; d_call: TRBD2; v_call: TRBV13; cdr3_aa: CASSSRLAGVTGELFF
j_call: TRBJ1-1; cdr3_length: 13; d_call: TRBD1; v_call: TRBV6-4; cdr3_aa: CASSDGGTGATFF
j_call: TRBJ2-2; cdr3_length: 14; d_call: .; v_call: TRBV5-6; cdr3_aa: CASSLGQLPGELFF
j_call: TRBJ1-3; cdr3_length: 14; d_call: .; v_call: TRBV27; cdr3_aa: CASSQLSSGNTIYF
j_call: TRBJ2-5; cdr3_length: 17; d_call: TRBD2; v_call: TRBV30; cdr3_aa: CAWSVTSGRADQETQYF
j_call: TRBJ2-5; cdr3_length: 14; d_call: TRBD1; v_call: TRBV29-1; cdr3_aa: CSVRTGGILETQYF
j_call: TRBJ2-1; cdr3_length: 15; d_call: TRBD1; v_call: TRBV2; cdr3_aa: CASRHRQGAPNEQFF
j_call: TRBJ2-7; cdr3_length: 16; d_call: .; v_call: TRBV7-9; cdr3_aa: CASSLGEGRGAYEQYF
j_call: TRBJ2-7; cdr3_length: 14; d_call: .; v_call: TRBV5-6; cdr3_aa: CASSLGLRAGEQYF
j_call: TRBJ2-6; cdr3_length: 15; d_call: .; v_call: TRBV2; cdr3_aa: CASSGRGSGANVLTF
j_call: TRBJ2-5; cdr3_length: 15; d_call: TRBD1; v_call: TRBV19; cdr3_aa: CASSMRTGWEETQYF
j_call: TRBJ2-7; cdr3_length: 14; d_call: .; v_call: TRBV6-5; cdr3_aa: CASRDPGEYYEQYF
j_call: TRBJ2-3; cdr3_length: 12; d_call: .; v_call: TRBV2; cdr3_aa: CASSEGADTQYF
j_call: TRBJ2-2; cdr3_length: 18; d_call: TRBD2; v_call: TRBV7-6; cdr3_aa: CASSLHRGGTSGSGELFF
j_call: TRBJ2-7; cdr3_length: 15; d_call: TRBD1; v_call: TRBV19; cdr3_aa: CASSAGTGGSYEQYF
j_call: TRBJ2-5; cdr3_length: 16; d_call: .; v_call: TRBV21-1; cdr3_aa: CASSTRTSGRTETQYF
j_call: TRBJ2-3; cdr3_length: 16; d_call: TRBD2; v_call: TRBV10-2; cdr3_aa: CASRAHGLAGVDTQYF
j_call: TRBJ2-1; cdr3_length: 15; d_call: .; v_call: TRBV20-1; cdr3_aa: CSASPPGDSYNEQFF
j_call: TRBJ2-7; cdr3_length: 13; d_call: .; v_call: TRBV28; cdr3_aa: CASSFRRGLEQYF